What follows describes a single TCR beta chain. What it binds is unknown. Sequencing was performed with immunoSEQ multiplex PCR; in TCRdb, only in-frame clones are kept and a portion is missing. The sample includes 20,000 to 30,000 clones, approximately 70% of them seen just once. The CDR3 spans 16 residues. Trimming stripped 6 bases from V and 0 bases from J, with 15 bases between. Germline assignment: CDR1 MDHEN and CDR2 SYDVKM. Time point here: cycle 4 day 1 (C4D1), after less than 7 weeks of nivolumab. Brentuximab vedotin exposure varied among the patients, all of whom had relapsed after autologous stem cell transplantation. This sample stems from a study of PD-1 blockade in classical Hodgkin lymphoma. Study results and caveats: CD4+ but not CD8+ TCR diversity rose significantly by C4D1.

The rearrangement uses TRBV28 and TRBJ2-1; D may be TRBD2 (5 bases). This sequence originates from a human donor with classical Hodgkin lymphoma. The sample consisted of peripheral blood mononuclear cells (PBMCs), taken before the fourth cycle of nivolumab. The CDR3 DNA follows: TGTGCCAGCAGCTCCCCGCAAGCGGCCTCCTACAATGAGCAGTTCTTC. The encoded protein is CASSSPQAASYNEQFF.